The sequence of this T cell receptor beta chain was determined in a study of blood T cell repertoires in COVID-19. Study as a whole: The United States, Italy and Spain supplied acute and convalescent COVID-19 samples.

V was shortened by 4 bases and J by 3 bases, with 10 bases between the two germline ends. In germline, CDR1 is KGHSH, CDR2 LQKENI. CDR3 length: 13 residues. Original methodology: Estimates of nucleated cell counts were drawn from the amplification of reference gene primers. Assay used: immunoSEQ multiplex PCR; TCRdb lists only in-frame clones, some missing. V, J and clone size are those of that table, while D and trimming were read from the DNA. The sample holds 30,000 to 40,000 clones, roughly 90% seen once. This sequence was found in a human donor in a cohort sampled during active COVID-19. Material for sequencing was peripheral blood. V and J are TRBV18 and TRBJ2-7; D call uncertain. The CDR3 region is CASSLTDDYEQYF. The DNA of the CDR3 is TGTGCCAGCTCACTTACAGACGACTACGAGCAGTACTTC.